The 3 T cell receptor beta chains in this list originate from one sample, sequenced in a study of cytomegalovirus exposure and HLA in healthy donors. 13 Jbeta primers and 60 Vbeta primers were used for the PCR. Assay: immunoSEQ multiplex PCR; the TCRdb copy retains only in-frame clones and omits some. Of some 190,000 clones in the sample, 80% were seen once. The sequencing input was PBMCs. The receptors come from a woman between 25 and 40 years old in good health and CMV-seronegative.

V usage is TRBV10-2 and J usage is TRBJ2-5; TRBD1 matches at 7 bases. The CDR3 is made up of 14 amino acids. CDR1 and CDR2 from the germline V gene are WSHSY and SAAADI. Losses at the gene ends were 2 bases for V and 7 bases for J; bases not matched to a gene: 7. The CDR3 DNA is TGCGCCAGCAGTGAGGACAGGGCCTTTGTGACCCAGTACTTC. Its protein product is CASSEDRAFVTQYF.

The J gene is TRBJ2-3, the V gene TRBV5-1; D is possibly TRBD1 (5 bases). Germline CDR1 and CDR2: SGHRS and YFSETQ. V was cut by 4 bases and J by 4 bases, with 7 bases left in between. The CDR3 is 12 amino acids. For the CDR3, the DNA is TGCGCCAGCAGCAAAGGGGCAGATACGCAGTATTTT. Amino acids: CASSKGADTQYF.

The chain has TRBV18 and TRBJ2-2; tentatively, D is TRBD2 (6 bases). Trimming cost V 0 bases and J 4 bases, with 9 bases left between them. CDR1 and CDR2 from the germline V gene are KGHSH and LQKENI. The CDR3 has 15 residues. The chain's CDR3 is CASSPPRGGTGELFF. The CDR3 DNA reads TGTGCCAGCTCACCACCGCGGGGTGGCACCGGGGAGCTGTTTTTT.